This T cell receptor (beta chain) stems from a study of T cell responses to AZD1222 COVID-19 vaccine (dated by TCRdb to the early 2020s). Looking at the study overall: A total of more than 230 trial participants underwent TCR sequencing, of whom some 210 received two doses of AZD1222 and around 26 received two doses of the MenACWY control vaccine. Trial participants were enrolled by age into 18-55, 56-69 and 70-plus year subgroups, with approximately 150, 28 and 58 TCR-sequenced participants respectively.

The research as a whole found: Participants were mostly white British and included more females than males, and it was suggested by the authors that clonal diversity may have been underestimated. Vaccine-associated CD4 TCRs spanned the whole spike protein, with dominant responses in regions 160-218 and 743-854. Reportedly, close to half of the unique spike-specific TCRs recognized epitopes lying outside the regions that are mutated in the B.1.351 and B.1.1.7 variants. Because no day 14 peak-response samples were available, the repertoires could be characterized only after the peak T cell response. A significant rise in spike-specific TCR breadth and depth was observed after two AZD1222 doses relative to day 0 and relative to MenACWY recipients. Conclusions about previously exposed vaccinees are limited because only six or seven AZD1222 recipients were SARS-CoV-2 seropositive at baseline. In the small 56-69-year group, the increase in depth fell short of significance, most likely because of low power.

CDR1 and CDR2 were assigned from the germline V gene (reference sequence) as SGHKS and YYEKEE. CDR3 length: 18 amino acids, cysteine to phenylalanine. Only the CDR3 DNA is retained, 54 bases long and in frame from the first base. Trimming takes 2 bases from V and 3 bases from J, and the germline ends sit 22 bases apart. This specimen's time point label, interpreted: about 28 days (+/-7) after the second vaccine dose. AZD1222 recipients with second doses at about 4 weeks or about 12 weeks were pooled, because spike-specific TCR depth and breadth did not differ between schedules. Vaccinee samples came from UK trials COV001 and COV002, including a single-blind randomized controlled phase 2/3 trial of AZD1222 (ChAdOx1 nCoV-19) in healthy adults. For TCRbeta chain sequencing, PBMC samples were collected from trial participants at day 0 and at day 28 after the second dose. Points on this clone: Its recognized antigen is unknown. No per-base quality is available; no much larger clone lies one base away.

The CDR3 regions of human TCRbeta chains were subjected to immunosequencing. The study's processing was this. Repertoire TCRs were matched against a reference library of SARS-CoV-2-specific TCRs generated with the MIRA antigen-specificity platform. Breadth meant the fraction of unique TCRs that were SARS-CoV-2-associated, whereas depth meant the fraction of total T cells that were SARS-CoV-2-associated. Using the MIRA data, each spike-specific TCR was mapped to the spike region that the TCR reacts to and placed in a CD4 or CD8 class. Log10-transformed breadth and depth values were compared by one-way ANOVA with Sidak's multiple comparisons tests. TCRdb took over this immuneACCESS table, retaining in-frame rearrangements with V and J assigned. Such tables are incomplete; in checked studies, under half of the missing clones stem from an unresolved V gene, and the remainder is unexplained. V and J calls and clone size are those listed in that table; D and trimming were worked out from the DNA. This sample has around 150,000 clones in its table, and roughly 90% of those were observed once. The ten top clones hold 4% to 4.5% of the sample.

The chain joins TRBV5-5 to TRBJ2-3; the D call is tentative, TRBD1 or TRBD2, as each matches 5 bases. The TCR sequence derives from an adult who received the AZD1222 COVID-19 vaccine. Sample: peripheral blood, taken 28 days after the second AZD1222 dose. In nucleotide form, the sequence is TGTGCCAGCAGCTTACGGGACCTAGGAAGGGGAACTACAGATACGCAGTATTTT. This encodes CASSLRDLGRGTTDTQYF. The full variable domain, with segments outside the CDR3 supplied by the reference TRBV5-5 and TRBJ2-3 proteins, appears as DAGVTQSPTHLIKTRGQQVTLRCSPISGHKSVSWYQQVLGQGPQFIFQYYEKEERGRGNFPDRFSARQFPNYSSELNVNALLLGDSALYLCASSLRDLGRGTTDTQYFGPGTRLTVL.